The 5 T cell receptor beta chains reported below all come from one sample, sequenced in a study of OX40 agonist ivuxolimab in advanced cancers. Clones were read by immunoSEQ multiplex PCR, and TCRdb kept only the in-frame ones, dropping some. Of 150,000 to 180,000 clones listed, roughly 94% are singletons. The sequenced sample was CD4+ or CD8+ T cells sorted from blood, obtained in a trial of the OX40 agonist ivuxolimab. The source of these receptors is an adult with an advanced solid tumor such as melanoma, head and neck, liver or kidney cancer.

The chain couples TRBV27 to TRBJ2-6; tentatively, D is TRBD2 (6 bases). The CDR3 contains 17 residues. V lost 5 bases, J lost 0 bases, and 14 bases lay in between. Germline CDR1 MNHEY, CDR2 SMNVEV (reference sequence). The CDR3 sequence: CASSGRGGASGANVLTF. The CDR3 DNA is TGTGCCAGCAGTGGGCGGGGTGGGGCCTCTGGGGCCAACGTCCTGACTTTC.

The CDR3 here is CASSLDRGQGRTGELFF. DNA of the CDR3: TGTGCCAGCAGCTTAGATAGGGGACAGGGGAGAACCGGGGAGCTGTTTTTT. The V call is TRBV11-2, the J call TRBJ2-2, with 10 bases identical to TRBD1. Germline V gene lookup returns CDR1 SGHAT and CDR2 FQNNGV. After removal of 0 bases from V and 5 bases from J, the junction contained 6 bases not matched to a gene. CDR3 size: 17 residues.

The chain joins TRBV9 to TRBJ1-3, with no clear D. This CDR3 has 13 residues. With 4 bases removed from V and 0 bases from J, the gap between germline ends came to 5 bases. The germline CDR1 and CDR2 sequences are SGDLS and YYNGEE. The CDR3 sequence is CASSPPSGNTIYF. The CDR3 DNA sequence: TGTGCCAGCAGCCCACCCTCTGGAAACACCATATATTTT.

This clone was counted between two and nine times. J is TRBJ1-6 and V is TRBV27, with 8 bases lining up with TRBD1. The V and J ends lost 7 bases and 9 bases, in that order; junction bases with no gene match: 8. The CDR3 extends over 14 amino acids. Germline V gene data show CDR1 as MNHEY and CDR2 as SMNVEV (reference sequence). Here the CDR3 reads CASTLTGATSPLHF. DNA of the CDR3: TGTGCCAGCACCTTGACAGGGGCGACTTCACCCCTCCACTTT.

Only one count was recorded for this clone. This chain links TRBV5-5 with TRBJ2-1; 8 bases are shared with TRBD1. V trimming: 2 bases; J trimming: 4 bases; junction bases outside the gene matches: 2. CDR3 length: 14 amino acids. Germline V gene data show CDR1 as SGHKS and CDR2 as YYEKEE (reference sequence). The CDR3: CASSLQGEYNEQFF. CDR3 bases: TGTGCCAGCAGCTTACAGGGGGAGTACAATGAGCAGTTCTTC.